The 4 T cell receptor beta chains listed next were all sequenced from one sample in a study of blood T cell repertoires in COVID-19. Some clones are missing from TCRdb's copy, which holds only in-frame ones; the method was immunoSEQ multiplex PCR. The repertoire holds approximately 230,000 clones, with over 75% as singletons. The sample was peripheral blood. The origin of the receptors is a woman aged 40 to 50 who had recovered from COVID-19.

The chain carries TRBV9 and TRBJ2-2; 8 nucleotides line up with TRBD1. The length of the CDR3 is 16 residues. Losses at the gene ends were 3 bases for V and 4 bases for J; bases not matched to a gene: 8. Germline CDR1 reads SGDLS; CDR2 reads YYNGEE. For the CDR3, the DNA is TGTGCCAGCAGCGCGCGGACAGGGCAACCCACCGGGGAGCTGTTTTTT. This sequence encodes CASSARTGQPTGELFF. The full variable domain, with the rest looked up from reference TRBV9 and TRBJ2-2, is DSGVTQTPKHLITATGQRVTLRCSPRSGDLSVYWYQQSLDQGLQFLIQYYNGEERAKGNILERFSAQQFPDLHSELNLSSLELGDSALYFCASSARTGQPTGELFFGEGSRLTVL.

V usage is TRBV19 and J usage is TRBJ2-1; D remains ambiguous. This CDR3 region has 11 residues. The V and J ends lost 7 bases and 4 bases respectively, with 5 bases between them. Germline loops: CDR1 LNHDA, CDR2 SQIVND (reference sequence). In nucleotides, the CDR3 is TGTGCCAGTACAGATTACAATGAGCAGTTCTTC. Translated, it gives CASTDYNEQFF. The full variable domain, in which reference TRBV19 and TRBJ2-1 provide the parts outside the CDR3, is DGGITQSPKYLFRKEGQNVTLSCEQNLNHDAMYWYRQDPGQGLRLIYYSQIVNDFQKGDIAEGYSVSREKKESFPLTVTSAQKNPTAFYLCASTDYNEQFFGPGTRLTVL.

This rearrangement joins TRBV2 to TRBJ1-2, with 9 positions matching TRBD1. V lost 1 base, J lost 8 bases, and 5 bases stayed unmatched. Germline lookup yields CDR1 SNHLY and CDR2 FYNNEI. The CDR3 runs to 14 residues. CDR3 loop: CASSEVGQGRGYTF. CDR3 DNA: TGTGCCAGCAGTGAAGTGGGACAGGGTAGGGGCTACACCTTC.

The V gene is TRBV6-5, the J gene TRBJ1-1, with 12 bases fitting TRBD1. The CDR3 is 15 residues long. Germline lookup yields CDR1 MNHEY and CDR2 SVGAGI. V shed 2 bases, J shed 8 bases, and the junction held 6 bases outside the gene matches. CDR3 in amino acids: CASSYPRGTGGEAFF. CDR3 in DNA: TGTGCCAGCAGTTACCCACGTGGGACAGGGGGCGAAGCTTTCTTT.